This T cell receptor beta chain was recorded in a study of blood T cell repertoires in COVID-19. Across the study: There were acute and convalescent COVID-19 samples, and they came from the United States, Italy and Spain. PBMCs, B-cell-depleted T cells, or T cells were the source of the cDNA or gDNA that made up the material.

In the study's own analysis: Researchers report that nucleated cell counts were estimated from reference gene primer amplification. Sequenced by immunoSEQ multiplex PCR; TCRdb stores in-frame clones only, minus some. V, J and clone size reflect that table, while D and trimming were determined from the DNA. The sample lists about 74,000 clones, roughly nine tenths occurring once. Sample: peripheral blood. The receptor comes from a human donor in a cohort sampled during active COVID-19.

CDR3 in DNA: TGCAGCGTTGGAAGTCTAGCGGGGAACAATGAGCAGTTCTTC. Its translation is CSVGSLAGNNEQFF. The chain employs TRBV29-1 and TRBJ2-1; the match to TRBD2 covers 9 bases. Per the germline V gene, CDR1 is SQVTM and CDR2 is ANQGSEA. The V and J ends lost 4 bases and 5 bases, in that order; junction bases with no gene match: 6. The CDR3 covers 14 residues.